Listed below are T cell receptor beta chains from one sample, sequenced in a study of OX40 agonist ivuxolimab in advanced cancers. Clones were read by immunoSEQ multiplex PCR, and TCRdb kept only the in-frame ones, dropping some. The table records tens of thousands of clones, roughly 82% of them present only once. The sample here was CD4+ or CD8+ T cells sorted from blood, taken in a trial of the OX40 agonist ivuxolimab. The receptors derive from an adult with an advanced solid tumor such as melanoma, head and neck, liver or kidney cancer. Both conserved end residues are part of each CDR3. Each record gives: clone size, D gene, V gene, J gene, CDR3 DNA, CDR3 protein. The D gene is left open where the match is weak. Expanded clones are given a class, and other clones once, few, many or no size at all.

clone_size: NA
d_call: NA
v_call: TRBV5-6
j_call: TRBJ2-1
cdr3_nt: TGTGCCAGCAGCTTTCGAGCCCCGGACTCTCCCATCTACAATGAGCAGTTCTTC
cdr3_aa: CASSFRAPDSPIYNEQFF

clone_size: few
d_call: NA
v_call: TRBV20-1
j_call: TRBJ1-1
cdr3_nt: TGCAGTGCTAGAGAGACTGAAGCTTTCTTT
cdr3_aa: CSARETEAFF

clone_size: NA
d_call: TRBD1
v_call: TRBV23-1
j_call: TRBJ2-1
cdr3_nt: TGCGCCAGCACCCATTCGGGACAGTCCTATAATGAGCAGTTCTTC
cdr3_aa: CASTHSGQSYNEQFF

clone_size: NA
d_call: NA
v_call: TRBV6-1
j_call: TRBJ2-7
cdr3_nt: TGTGCCAGCAGTGAACGGCCTGCCTACGAGCAGTACTTC
cdr3_aa: CASSERPAYEQYF

clone_size: NA
d_call: NA
v_call: TRBV2
j_call: TRBJ2-5
cdr3_nt: TGTGCCACCAGAACCCGGGGAGGATTGGAGACCCAGTACTTC
cdr3_aa: CATRTRGGLETQYF

clone_size: NA
d_call: NA
v_call: TRBV4-1
j_call: TRBJ2-7
cdr3_nt: TGCGCCAGCTCACCGGGCACGACGAGCTCCTACGAGCAGTACTTC
cdr3_aa: CASSPGTTSSYEQYF

clone_size: once
d_call: TRBD2
v_call: TRBV6-4
j_call: TRBJ2-7
cdr3_nt: TGTGCCAGCCCCCGAGGGAGGGAGTTTCCCCTCCCGTGTCGGGAGCAGTACTTC
cdr3_aa: CASPRGREFPLPCREQYF

clone_size: few
d_call: NA
v_call: TRBV10-3
j_call: TRBJ1-1
cdr3_nt: TGTGCCATCAGTGATACCATGAACACTGAAGCTTTCTTT
cdr3_aa: CAISDTMNTEAFF

clone_size: NA
d_call: TRBD2
v_call: TRBV29-1
j_call: TRBJ2-1
cdr3_nt: TGCAGCGTCCAGACTAGCGGCTCCTACAATGAGCAGTTCTTC
cdr3_aa: CSVQTSGSYNEQFF

clone_size: NA
d_call: TRBD2
v_call: TRBV7-9
j_call: TRBJ2-7
cdr3_nt: TGTGCCAGCAGCCCGGGGCTAGCGGGAATACAGTACTTC
cdr3_aa: CASSPGLAGIQYF

clone_size: NA
d_call: NA
v_call: TRBV4-1
j_call: TRBJ2-5
cdr3_nt: TGCGCCAGCAGCCTTATACAGGAAGTCGAAGAGACCCAGTACTTC
cdr3_aa: CASSLIQEVEETQYF

clone_size: NA
d_call: NA
v_call: TRBV6-5
j_call: TRBJ2-7
cdr3_nt: TGTGCCAGCAGTTACCGAGGGCCCCACGAGCAGTACTTC
cdr3_aa: CASSYRGPHEQYF

clone_size: NA
d_call: TRBD2
v_call: TRBV2
j_call: TRBJ2-1
cdr3_nt: TGTGCCAGCAGGACGGGACTAGCGGGGGGGGACCAGGGTGAGCAGTTCTTC
cdr3_aa: CASRTGLAGGDQGEQFF

clone_size: NA
d_call: NA
v_call: TRBV27
j_call: TRBJ2-7
cdr3_nt: TGTGCCAGCAGTTTCACAGGAGAGACCTACGAGCAGTACTTC
cdr3_aa: CASSFTGETYEQYF

clone_size: NA
d_call: TRBD1
v_call: TRBV27
j_call: TRBJ2-7
cdr3_nt: TGTGCCAGCAGCCAGACAGGGTCCTACGAGCAGTACTTC
cdr3_aa: CASSQTGSYEQYF

clone_size: NA
d_call: NA
v_call: TRBV28
j_call: TRBJ2-3
cdr3_nt: TGTGCCAGCAGTATGACTGGGGGAGCGGGCTGGGACACAGATACGCAGTATTTT
cdr3_aa: CASSMTGGAGWDTDTQYF

clone_size: few
d_call: TRBD1
v_call: TRBV5-1
j_call: TRBJ1-1
cdr3_nt: TGCGCCAGCAGCTTTTTCTTGACAGGGACCATGAACACTGAAGCTTTCTTT
cdr3_aa: CASSFFLTGTMNTEAFF

clone_size: once
d_call: NA
v_call: TRBV21-1
j_call: TRBJ2-7
cdr3_nt: TGTGCCAGCAGCACTCTAATAGGGGGACAGCACTACGAGCAGTACTTC
cdr3_aa: CASSTLIGGQHYEQYF

clone_size: NA
d_call: NA
v_call: TRBV11-1
j_call: TRBJ2-1
cdr3_nt: TGTGCCAGCAGCTACCGGACCCAAGGCAATGAGCAGTTCTTC
cdr3_aa: CASSYRTQGNEQFF

clone_size: NA
d_call: TRBD1
v_call: TRBV2
j_call: TRBJ2-7
cdr3_nt: TGTGCCAGCACTCAACGGGACAGGGTGGTCCACGAGCAGTACTTC
cdr3_aa: CASTQRDRVVHEQYF

clone_size: few
d_call: NA
v_call: TRBV6-1
j_call: TRBJ2-5
cdr3_nt: TGTGCAGCAGCGGCGGGGGCGGAGGGAGAGACCCAGTACTTC
cdr3_aa: CAAAAGAEGETQYF

clone_size: NA
d_call: NA
v_call: TRBV4-1
j_call: TRBJ1-5
cdr3_nt: TGCGCCAGCTTTGCCGAACTTGGCAATCAGCCCCAGCATTTT
cdr3_aa: CASFAELGNQPQHF

clone_size: NA
d_call: TRBD1
v_call: TRBV28
j_call: TRBJ2-7
cdr3_nt: TGTGCCAGCAGCGAGACAGGGCTTTACGAGCAGTACTTC
cdr3_aa: CASSETGLYEQYF

clone_size: NA
d_call: NA
v_call: TRBV27
j_call: TRBJ2-2
cdr3_nt: TGTGCCAGCAGTTCCGACGGGCAGAACACCGGGGAGCTGTTTTTT
cdr3_aa: CASSSDGQNTGELFF

clone_size: NA
d_call: NA
v_call: TRBV9
j_call: TRBJ1-3
cdr3_nt: TGTGCCAGCAGCGTAACTTGGCTGACCTCTGGAAACACCATATATTTT
cdr3_aa: CASSVTWLTSGNTIYF

clone_size: NA
d_call: NA
v_call: TRBV7-9
j_call: TRBJ2-1
cdr3_nt: TGTGCCAGCAGCTTAACTGAGCAGTTCTTC
cdr3_aa: CASSLTEQFF

clone_size: NA
d_call: TRBD2
v_call: TRBV4-1
j_call: TRBJ2-3
cdr3_nt: TGCGCCAGCAGCCAAGATTCTACTAGCGGATACACAGATACGCAGTATTTT
cdr3_aa: CASSQDSTSGYTDTQYF

clone_size: NA
d_call: TRBD2
v_call: TRBV7-6
j_call: TRBJ2-1
cdr3_nt: TGTGCCAGCAGCTTAGAACGACGGGAGGGCCTTCCTAATGAGCAGTTCTTC
cdr3_aa: CASSLERREGLPNEQFF

clone_size: once
d_call: NA
v_call: TRBV25-1
j_call: TRBJ2-1
cdr3_nt: TGTGCCAGCAGAAAAACAGGGATAAGGGCCAATGAGCAGTTCTTC
cdr3_aa: CASRKTGIRANEQFF

clone_size: NA
d_call: NA
v_call: TRBV28
j_call: TRBJ2-5
cdr3_nt: TGTGCCAGCAGCCCCACAGGATACCAAGAGACCCAGTACTTC
cdr3_aa: CASSPTGYQETQYF

clone_size: once
d_call: NA
v_call: TRBV10-3
j_call: TRBJ2-7
cdr3_nt: TGTGCCATCAGTAGCTCCGCTCAGGGGACATACGAGCAGTACTTC
cdr3_aa: CAISSSAQGTYEQYF

clone_size: NA
d_call: NA
v_call: TRBV7-9
j_call: TRBJ2-5
cdr3_nt: TGTGCCAGCAGGGGAGAGACCCAGTACTTC
cdr3_aa: CASRGETQYF

clone_size: NA
d_call: NA
v_call: TRBV5-7
j_call: TRBJ1-1
cdr3_nt: TGTGCCAGCAGCTTGGTAGCTGGGGTCACTGAAGCTTTCTTT
cdr3_aa: CASSLVAGVTEAFF

clone_size: few
d_call: NA
v_call: TRBV28
j_call: TRBJ2-1
cdr3_nt: TGTGCCAGCAGTTTAGGTCGGCAGGGGCTCCCGTTCTTC
cdr3_aa: CASSLGRQGLPFF

clone_size: NA
d_call: NA
v_call: TRBV13
j_call: TRBJ1-6
cdr3_nt: TGTGCCAGCAGCTTGACCCAGTCACCCCTCCACTTT
cdr3_aa: CASSLTQSPLHF

clone_size: once
d_call: NA
v_call: TRBV4-1
j_call: TRBJ2-7
cdr3_nt: TGCGCCAGCAGCCAGGTAGGACCTCAGGGCCAGTACTTC
cdr3_aa: CASSQVGPQGQYF

clone_size: few
d_call: TRBD1
v_call: TRBV11-1
j_call: TRBJ2-5
cdr3_nt: TGTGCCAGCAGCTTTGGGACAGGGGAGACAGAGACCCAGTACTTC
cdr3_aa: CASSFGTGETETQYF

clone_size: NA
d_call: NA
v_call: TRBV11-2
j_call: TRBJ2-7
cdr3_nt: TGTGCCAGCAGCCGACGCGACTACGAGCAGTACTTC
cdr3_aa: CASSRRDYEQYF

clone_size: NA
d_call: NA
v_call: TRBV6-4
j_call: TRBJ1-1
cdr3_nt: TGTGCCAGCAGAGAAGGGGGGCGCTTTACTGAAGCTTTCTTT
cdr3_aa: CASREGGRFTEAFF

clone_size: once
d_call: TRBD2
v_call: TRBV28
j_call: TRBJ2-3
cdr3_nt: TGTGCCAGCAGGCTCCGTGGGACTAGCGGGACAGATACGCAGTATTTT
cdr3_aa: CASRLRGTSGTDTQYF

clone_size: NA
d_call: TRBD2
v_call: TRBV6-5
j_call: TRBJ2-7
cdr3_nt: TGTGCCAGCACTAGCGGGATCGAGCAGTACTTC
cdr3_aa: CASTSGIEQYF

clone_size: NA
d_call: TRBD1
v_call: TRBV18
j_call: TRBJ2-1
cdr3_nt: TGTGCCAGCTCACTCATGAACAGGGGTGGGGCCTACAATGAGCAGTTCTTC
cdr3_aa: CASSLMNRGGAYNEQFF